These 8 T cell receptor beta chains share one sample of origin, sequenced in a study of shared clonotypes between healthy human individuals. Generated by immunoSEQ multiplex PCR, the TCRdb table keeps only in-frame clones and is missing some. The data contain over 700,000 clones, 55% to 75% of them seen just once; the ten biggest clones take up approximately 1.7%. Sequenced input: memory CD4+ T cells sorted from blood. Subset indicated: CD45RA-negative fraction. The receptors were gathered from a woman aged 25 to 39 in good health.

The rearrangement uses TRBV15 and TRBJ2-5; 11 nucleotides agree with TRBD2. The V gene's germline CDR1 is LNHNV and CDR2 YYDKDF (reference sequence). Losses at the gene ends were 3 bases for V and 7 bases for J; bases not matched to a gene: 7. This CDR3 region has 15 residues. The CDR3 reads CATSSSSGRKGTQYF. The CDR3 nucleotides are TGTGCCACCAGCAGTTCTAGCGGGAGGAAGGGGACCCAGTACTTC.

V usage is TRBV5-1 and J usage is TRBJ2-7; possible D gene TRBD2, 5 bases. Germline V gene data show CDR1 as SGHRS and CDR2 as YFSETQ. V was trimmed by 1 base and J by 4 bases, leaving 12 bases between them. CDR3 length equals 14 residues. This CDR3 reads CASSLYERFYEQYF. The CDR3, as DNA: TGCGCCAGCAGCTTGTACGAGCGGTTTTACGAGCAGTACTTC.

The CDR3 coding sequence is TGTGCCAGCAGTTACTCGAACGTCAATGAGCAGTTCTTC. The encoded protein is CASSYSNVNEQFF. The rearrangement joins TRBV6-6 to TRBJ2-1, with D unresolved. The CDR3 is 13 amino acids. Germline V gives CDR1 MNHNY, CDR2 SVGAGI (reference sequence). The V and J ends lost 0 bases and 6 bases respectively, with 6 bases between them.

V and J are TRBV9 and TRBJ2-3, with unresolved D. The V gene lost 3 bases and the J gene lost 5 bases, with 7 bases spanning the gap. The CDR3 length is 12 residues. The germline V gene encodes CDR1 SGDLS and CDR2 YYNGEE. The CDR3 DNA reads as TGTGCCAGCAGCGGCTCAGGAGATACGCAGTATTTT. This translates into CASSGSGDTQYF.

V gene TRBV30 combines with J gene TRBJ2-5; TRBD1 matches 11 bases. The DNA matches TRBJ2-7 better at its end, which makes the J call doubtful. The CDR3 loop spans 13 amino acids. From germline, CDR1 is GTSNPN and CDR2 SVGIG (reference sequence). The CDR3 loop reads CAWRGTGGYEQYF. In DNA, the CDR3 is TGTGCCTGGAGGGGGACAGGGGGTTACGAGCAGTACTTC.

The rearrangement joins TRBV5-1 to TRBJ2-1, with D maybe TRBD1 (6 bases). CDR3 length: 15 residues. Between the trimmed V and J ends, which lost 5 bases and 0 bases, there was a span of 12 bases. Germline CDR1 reads SGHRS; CDR2 reads YFSETQ. Here the CDR3 reads CASSRDTASYNEQFF. The DNA for the CDR3 is TGCGCCAGCAGTAGGGACACCGCCTCCTACAATGAGCAGTTCTTC.

The chain is built from TRBV28 and TRBJ1-2, with TRBD1 as a possible D gene (6 bases). This CDR3 is built from 14 residues. With 6 bases removed from V and 7 bases from J, the gap between germline ends came to 18 bases. The germline V gene has CDR1 MDHEN and CDR2 SYDVKM. CDR3 bases: TGTGCCAGCAGCCTAGGGTTGGGGGCGGTTGGCTACACCTTC. Amino acid sequence: CASSLGLGAVGYTF.

This clone was counted between two and nine times. V usage is TRBV28 and J usage is TRBJ1-1; D is ambiguous. CDR1 MDHEN and CDR2 SYDVKM come from the germline V gene. CDR3 length: 13 amino acids. Between the trimmed V and J ends, which lost 5 bases and 2 bases, there was a span of 9 bases. In nucleotides, the CDR3 is TGTGCCAGCAGTGTATCCGGCAACACTGAAGCTTTCTTT. This gives the protein CASSVSGNTEAFF.